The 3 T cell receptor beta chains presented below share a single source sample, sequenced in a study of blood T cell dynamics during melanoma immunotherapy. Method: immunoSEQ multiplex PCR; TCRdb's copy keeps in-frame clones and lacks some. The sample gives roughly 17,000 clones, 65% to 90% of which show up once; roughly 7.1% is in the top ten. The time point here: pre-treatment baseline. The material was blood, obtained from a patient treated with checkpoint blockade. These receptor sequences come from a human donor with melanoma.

As DNA, the CDR3 is TGTGCCAGCAGCTTATCTGCAGTCTATGGCTACACCTTC. Translated: CASSLSAVYGYTF. The rearrangement joins TRBV7-3 to TRBJ1-2; D gene ambiguous. The V end was cut by 2 bases, the J end by 4 bases, with 8 bases between. In germline, CDR1 is SGHTA, CDR2 FQGTGA. The CDR3 totals 13 residues.

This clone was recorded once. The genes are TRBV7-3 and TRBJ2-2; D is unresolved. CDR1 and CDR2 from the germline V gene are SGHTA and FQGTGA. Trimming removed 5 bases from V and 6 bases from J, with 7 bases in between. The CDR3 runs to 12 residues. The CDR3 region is CASSQTAGELFF. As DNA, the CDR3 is TGTGCCAGCAGCCAGACCGCCGGGGAGCTGTTTTTT. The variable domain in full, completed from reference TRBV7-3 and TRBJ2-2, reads GAGVSQTPSNKVTEKGKYVELRCDPISGHTALYWYRQSLGQGPEFLIYFQGTGAADDSGLPNDRFFAVRPEGSVSTLKIQRTERGDSAVYLCASSQTAGELFFGEGSRLTVL.

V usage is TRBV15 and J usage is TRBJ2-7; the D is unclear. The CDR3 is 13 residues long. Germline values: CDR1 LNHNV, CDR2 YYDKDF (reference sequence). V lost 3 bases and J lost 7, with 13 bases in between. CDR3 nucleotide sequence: TGTGCCACCAGCAGGGCTTGGACCCCTGAGCAGTACTTC. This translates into CATSRAWTPEQYF.